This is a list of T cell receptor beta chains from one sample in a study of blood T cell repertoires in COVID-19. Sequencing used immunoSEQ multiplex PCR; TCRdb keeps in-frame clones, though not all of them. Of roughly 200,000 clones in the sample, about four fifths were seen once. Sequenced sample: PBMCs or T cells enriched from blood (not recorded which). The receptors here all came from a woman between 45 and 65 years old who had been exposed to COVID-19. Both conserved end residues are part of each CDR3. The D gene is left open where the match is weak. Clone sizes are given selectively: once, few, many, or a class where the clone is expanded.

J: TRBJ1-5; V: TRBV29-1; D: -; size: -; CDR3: CSVAWQGGNQPQHF; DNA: TGCAGCGTTGCTTGGCAGGGCGGCAATCAGCCCCAGCATTTT
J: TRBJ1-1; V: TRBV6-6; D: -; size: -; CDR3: CASFTGAEAFF; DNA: TGTGCCAGCTTTACGGGAGCTGAAGCTTTCTTT
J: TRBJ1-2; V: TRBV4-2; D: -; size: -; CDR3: CASSQDGGVGYTF; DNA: TGTGCCAGCAGCCAAGATGGGGGGGTTGGCTACACCTTC
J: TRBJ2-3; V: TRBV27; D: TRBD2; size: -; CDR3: CASSLGLAVDTQYF; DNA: TGTGCCAGCAGTTTGGGACTAGCGGTAGATACGCAGTATTTT
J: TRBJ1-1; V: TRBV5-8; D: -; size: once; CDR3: CASSYYKNTEAFF; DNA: TGTGCCAGCAGCTACTACAAGAACACTGAAGCTTTCTTT
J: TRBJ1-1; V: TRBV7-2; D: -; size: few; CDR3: CASTDRNTEAFF; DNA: TGTGCCAGCACCGACAGGAACACTGAAGCTTTCTTT
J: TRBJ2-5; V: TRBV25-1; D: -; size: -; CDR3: CASSRTGLTQETQYF; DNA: TGTGCCAGCAGTCGTACCGGTTTAACGCAAGAGACCCAGTACTTC
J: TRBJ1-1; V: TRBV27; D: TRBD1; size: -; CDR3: CASSLTTGGVFEAFF; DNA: TGTGCCAGCAGTTTAACGACAGGGGGGGTCTTTGAAGCTTTCTTT
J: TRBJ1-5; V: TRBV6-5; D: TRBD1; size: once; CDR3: CASTVDRGNQPQHF; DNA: TGTGCCAGCACCGTCGACAGGGGCAATCAGCCCCAGCATTTT
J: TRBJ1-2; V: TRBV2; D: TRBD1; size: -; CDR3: CASSEEEDRDNYGYTF; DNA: TGTGCCAGCAGTGAAGAGGAGGACAGGGATAACTATGGCTACACCTTC
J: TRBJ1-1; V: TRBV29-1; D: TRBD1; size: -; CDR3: CSVQQGGAFF; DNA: TGCAGCGTTCAACAGGGGGGAGCTTTCTTT
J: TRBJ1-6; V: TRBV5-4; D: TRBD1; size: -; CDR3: CASSPDRGNSPLHF; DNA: TGTGCCAGCAGCCCGGACAGGGGCAATTCACCCCTCCACTTT
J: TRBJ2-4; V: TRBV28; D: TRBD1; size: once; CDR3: CASRGQGIRGDIQYF; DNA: TGTGCCAGCAGAGGACAGGGGATAAGAGGAGACATTCAGTACTTC
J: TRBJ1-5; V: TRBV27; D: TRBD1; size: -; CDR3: CASRDRGMGGPQHF; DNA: TGTGCCAGCAGAGACAGGGGGATGGGGGGGCCCCAGCATTTT
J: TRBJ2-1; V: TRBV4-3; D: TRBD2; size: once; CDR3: CASSQESSGAIYNEQFF; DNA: TGCGCCAGCAGCCAAGAGTCCAGCGGGGCGATCTACAATGAGCAGTTCTTC
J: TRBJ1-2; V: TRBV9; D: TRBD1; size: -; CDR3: CASARDSTNYGYTF; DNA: TGTGCCAGCGCCCGGGACAGCACGAACTATGGCTACACCTTC
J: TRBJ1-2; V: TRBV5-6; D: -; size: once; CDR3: CASSLAQSTNYGYTF; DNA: TGTGCCAGCAGCTTGGCGCAGTCGACAAACTATGGCTACACCTTC
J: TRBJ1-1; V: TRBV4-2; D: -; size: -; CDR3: CASSQDSGIGTEAFF; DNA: TGTGCCAGCAGCCAAGATTCGGGGATTGGCACTGAAGCTTTCTTT
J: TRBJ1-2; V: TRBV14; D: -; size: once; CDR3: CASSRDRLQGYGYTF; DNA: TGTGCCAGCAGCCGCGACAGGCTCCAGGGCTATGGCTACACCTTC
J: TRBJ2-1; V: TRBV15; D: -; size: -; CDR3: CATSSPGSPINEQFF; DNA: TGTGCCACCAGCAGTCCCGGGAGCCCGATCAATGAGCAGTTCTTC
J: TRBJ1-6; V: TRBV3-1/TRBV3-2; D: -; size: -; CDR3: CASSPRVRSPLHF; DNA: TGTGCCAGCAGCCCCAGGGTCAGGTCACCCCTCCACTTT
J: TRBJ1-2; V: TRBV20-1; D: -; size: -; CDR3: CSARMPGGYTF; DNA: TGCAGTGCTAGAATGCCCGGGGGCTACACCTTC
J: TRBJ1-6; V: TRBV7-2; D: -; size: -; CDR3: CASSLLPGNNSPLHF; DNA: TGTGCCAGCAGCTTATTGCCAGGAAATAATTCACCCCTCCACTTT
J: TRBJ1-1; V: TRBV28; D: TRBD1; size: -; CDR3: CASSAPTGTGYEAFF; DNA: TGTGCCAGCAGCGCCCCAACCGGGACAGGGTATGAAGCTTTCTTT
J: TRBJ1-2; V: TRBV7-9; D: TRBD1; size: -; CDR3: CASSLEGQGNYGYTF; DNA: TGTGCCAGCAGCTTAGAAGGACAGGGAAACTATGGCTACACCTTC
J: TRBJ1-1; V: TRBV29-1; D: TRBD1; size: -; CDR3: CSVGQGYEAFF; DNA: TGCAGCGTTGGACAGGGATATGAAGCTTTCTTT
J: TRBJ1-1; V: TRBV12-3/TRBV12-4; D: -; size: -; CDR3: CASSPQGRVGAFF; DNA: TGTGCCAGCAGTCCCCAGGGGAGGGTAGGAGCTTTCTTT
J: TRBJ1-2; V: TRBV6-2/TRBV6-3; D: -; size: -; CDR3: CASSYSSLGGSYTF; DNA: TGTGCCAGCAGTTACTCGAGTCTCGGGGGGAGCTACACCTTC
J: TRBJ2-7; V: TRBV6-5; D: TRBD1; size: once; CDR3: CASLRTGAAYEQYF; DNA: TGTGCCAGCCTTCGGACAGGGGCGGCCTACGAGCAGTACTTC
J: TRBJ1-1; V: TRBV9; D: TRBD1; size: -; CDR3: CASSARQGSEAFF; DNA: TGTGCCAGCAGCGCCCGACAGGGGAGTGAAGCTTTCTTT
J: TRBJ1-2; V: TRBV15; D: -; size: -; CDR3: CATSRDTLLLNYGYTF; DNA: TGTGCCACCAGCAGAGATACCCTATTATTGAACTATGGCTACACCTTC
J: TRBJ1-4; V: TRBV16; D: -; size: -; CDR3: CASSQSATTTNEKLFF; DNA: TGTGCCAGCAGCCAATCTGCGACAACAACTAATGAAAAACTGTTTTTT
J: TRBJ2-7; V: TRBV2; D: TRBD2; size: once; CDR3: CASSWTSGGVSYEQYF; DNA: TGTGCCAGCAGTTGGACTAGCGGGGGTGTCTCCTACGAGCAGTACTTC
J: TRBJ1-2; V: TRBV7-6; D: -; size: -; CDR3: CASSLGENAGYTF; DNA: TGTGCCAGCAGCTTAGGCGAGAATGCCGGCTACACCTTC
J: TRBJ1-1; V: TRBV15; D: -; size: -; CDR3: CATGRAPNTEAFF; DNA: TGTGCCACCGGGAGGGCACCGAACACTGAAGCTTTCTTT
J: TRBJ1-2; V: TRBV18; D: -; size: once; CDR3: CASSPGGLTSYGYTF; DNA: TGTGCCAGCTCACCAGGGGGCCTAACTTCCTATGGCTACACCTTC
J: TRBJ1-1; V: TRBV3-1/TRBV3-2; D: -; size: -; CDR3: CASGRSMNTEAFF; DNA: TGTGCCAGCGGGAGGAGCATGAACACTGAAGCTTTCTTT
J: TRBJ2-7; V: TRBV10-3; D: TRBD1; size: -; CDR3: CAISENRDRYEQYF; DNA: TGTGCCATCAGTGAGAACCGGGACAGGTACGAGCAGTACTTC
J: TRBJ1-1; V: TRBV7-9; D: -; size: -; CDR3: CASSPPGGRELNTEAFF; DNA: TGTGCCAGCAGCCCCCCGGGGGGCAGGGAACTGAACACTGAAGCTTTCTTT
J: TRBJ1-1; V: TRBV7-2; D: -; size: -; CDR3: CASSFQEGNTEAFF; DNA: TGTGCCAGCAGCTTCCAGGAGGGAAACACTGAAGCTTTCTTT
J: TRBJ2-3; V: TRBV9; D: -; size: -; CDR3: CASSVGRGATDTQYF; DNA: TGTGCCAGCAGCGTAGGACGGGGGGCCACAGATACGCAGTATTTT
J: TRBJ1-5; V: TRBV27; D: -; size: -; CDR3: CASSLNSAGNQPQHF; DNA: TGTGCCAGCAGTTTAAATTCCGCAGGGAATCAGCCCCAGCATTTT
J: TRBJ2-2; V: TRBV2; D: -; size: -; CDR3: CASSASLGTGELFF; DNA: TGTGCCAGCAGTGCTAGCCTGGGCACCGGGGAGCTGTTTTTT
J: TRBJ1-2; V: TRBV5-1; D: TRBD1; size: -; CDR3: CASSWGQGANYGYTF; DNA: TGCGCCAGCAGCTGGGGACAGGGGGCTAACTATGGCTACACCTTC
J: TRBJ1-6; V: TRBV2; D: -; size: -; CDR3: CASRHNQDSPLHF; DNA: TGTGCCAGCAGACATAATCAGGATTCACCCCTCCACTTT
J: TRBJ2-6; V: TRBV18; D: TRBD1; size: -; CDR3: CASSHRGTGGSGANVLTF; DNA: TGTGCCAGCTCGCACCGGGGGACAGGGGGCTCTGGGGCCAACGTCCTGACTTTC
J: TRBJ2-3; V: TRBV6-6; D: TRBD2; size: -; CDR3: CASTRGRGATDTQYF; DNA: TGTGCCAGCACACGAGGGCGGGGGGCGACAGATACGCAGTATTTT
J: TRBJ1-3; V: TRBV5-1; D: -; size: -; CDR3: CASSPVVVAVGGNTIYF; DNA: TGCGCCAGCAGCCCGGTGGTCGTGGCGGTCGGCGGAAACACCATATATTTT
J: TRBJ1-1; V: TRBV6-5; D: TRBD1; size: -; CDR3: CASSYSRDRGVTEAFF; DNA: TGTGCCAGCAGTTACTCGAGGGACAGGGGAGTCACTGAAGCTTTCTTT